This T cell receptor beta chain was captured in a study of cytomegalovirus exposure and HLA in healthy donors (dated by TCRdb to between 2016 and 2019). With respect to the entire study: According to an earlier analysis of 587 of the donors, about 179 million T cells yielded over 100 million unique TCR beta sequences and approximately 300 Gb of sequence data. In an earlier analysis of 550 to 700 of the donors, high-throughput TCR beta sequencing was used to judge whether each TCR beta V gene segment behaved as functional or pseudogenic. Besides the first cohort of under 700 subjects, a separate validation cohort made up of around 120 different subjects was used. An early release covering roughly 640 HLA-typed donors comprised approximately 290 gigabases of sequencing data and some 79 million unique TCR sequences. Genome-wide SNP genotypes for about three fifths of the roughly 670 donors were used in a later genetic analysis, which treated that subset as a discovery cohort. All discovery cohort repertoires had been generated on a single sequencing platform. Rather than drawing on any new phenotypic data, the later analysis identified candidate immune exposures from TCR beta sequences and the way those sequences occurred across donors. Alongside the repertoire data, information on donor age, sex, ethnicity and CMV serostatus was compiled. Across 398 genotyped donors of the cohort, an average of roughly 250,000 unique TCR beta nucleotide sequences per donor were sequenced, and 15% to 20% of those sequences were non-productive. To predict cytomegalovirus infection status, the study brought together high-throughput TCR immunosequencing, statistical association of individual TCRs with disease status, and machine learning. Among the roughly 400 genotyped donors, approximately 77% belonged to the genetic ancestry cluster associated with self-reported Caucasian donors. The T cell repertoires of some 670 subjects were profiled by immunosequencing and related to cytomegalovirus serostatus. A handful of DR-DQ haplotypes were handled as single units for association and clustering because linkage in the cohort was strong. The number of donors typed differed by locus, with 629-630 for A, B, C, DRB1 and DQB1, 522 for DQA1, 600 to 610 for DPA1, and about 450 for DPB1. The study aimed to test whether signatures of past pathogen exposure could be identified by cataloging public T cell receptors. HLA typing included class I and class II loci at four-digit resolution. In a later analysis, previously published TCR beta repertoires from 666 donors were re-analyzed and high-resolution HLA genotyping was added so that TCR occurrence patterns could be studied.

General findings and caveats noted by the study authors: A further reported finding was that TCR beta sequences accurately predicted the HLA-A and HLA-B alleles for most subjects in the first cohort. Sequencing depth was assumed to be roughly uniform across donors in the presence/absence analyses, though that assumption may not hold. Only TCR beta chains were sequenced in this cohort, and the absence of alpha or paired-chain data limited detectable features. In the study, 150 to 200 TCR beta chains were listed as associated with cytomegalovirus. According to a later analysis, TCR association rates differed among HLA loci, with DRB1 alleles showing the most associated TCRs and HLA-C alleles showing the fewest. Seventeen rarely observed V segments, including chromosome 9 orphons, were excluded from the earlier analysis of about 610 of the donors because counts were too low. In vitro tests confirmed that three of the cytomegalovirus-associated TCR beta chains recognize cytomegalovirus antigens. The sequencing pipeline was judged likely to have produced a cluster of highly shared sequence variants as a technical artifact. Specific HLA alleles were associated with 15,000 to 20,000 TCR beta sequences at a false discovery rate of 0.05 in a later analysis. V-gene and J-gene trimming of TCR beta chains was associated with a missense DCLRE1C variant in a later genetic analysis, and the association was replicated in an independent cohort. It was suggested by the authors that the approach could potentially be generalized to other disease states and immunological phenotypes. Assigning TCR associations to individual alleles was difficult when HLA alleles, especially DR and DQ, strongly co-occurred. Most TCR sequences were observed very rarely across donors, whereas some public TCRs were present in many individuals. For the cohort, immune exposure information was limited to CMV serostatus. A later genetic analysis reported fewer N-insertions in productive TCRs among donors in an Asian-associated ancestry cluster than the approximately 700-donor mean. According to a later analysis, parvovirus B19, influenza, CMV and Epstein-Barr virus appeared linked to several top co-occurrence clusters. Because HLA typing was unavailable for some donors at each locus, only the typed subset was used in association tests. Correlated functional status among segregating V segments might be attributable to linkage disequilibrium, but an unknown experimental factor could not be ruled out. In a later analysis, HLA-associated TCR beta chains were found to be more clonally expanded and to have lower generation probabilities than equally common non-associated chains. The classifier was reported to diagnose cytomegalovirus status with high specificity and sensitivity in both the original and validation cohorts. In a later analysis, most CMV-associated TCR beta chains were found to appear HLA-restricted, with HLA associations seemingly driven largely by CMV exposure. Broadly in line with IMGT annotations, most TCR beta V segments showed up in productive rearrangements about 87% or about 30% of the time in an earlier analysis of around 550 of the donors.

This clone came up once. Its antigen is currently not known. No much larger clone is present one base from it, and per-base qualities are unavailable. The library was obtained by the immunoSEQ multiplex PCR assay. For the multiplex PCR, a mixture combining 60 forward primers for TCR Vbeta segments and 13 reverse primers for TCR Jbeta segments was used. The CDR3 region of rearranged TCR beta genes was amplified from genomic DNA by a multiplex PCR assay. Amplified TCR beta libraries were sequenced as 87-base-pair reads on the Illumina HiSeq System. In the authors' own workflow: In a later analysis, some 80 million unique TCR beta chains were counted across the 690 or so repertoires, and around 10 million of these chains were shared by at least two donors. To remove PCR and sequencing errors, raw reads were error-corrected and collapsed into unique sequences using a nearest-neighbor algorithm that merged closely related sequences. CDR3 sequences were aligned to IMGT reference sequences to assign V, D and J gene segments. For a sequence to be retained, a match of at least six nucleotides to both a V gene segment and a J gene segment was required. A rearrangement was called productive if the CDR3 had no stop codons and remained in frame with V and J, and every other rearrangement was called non-productive. Following IMGT convention, CDR3 was defined as the stretch from the second conserved V-encoded cysteine to the conserved J-encoded phenylalanine. The earlier analysis of about 570 of the donors excluded any sequence lacking an unambiguous match to a single V gene segment. In an earlier analysis of roughly 600 of the donors, a V segment was called functional when productive rearrangements were above 56.7%, and segregating when the standard deviation between donors exceeded 5%. A statistical classification framework was built for diagnosing cytomegalovirus status from the catalog of TCR beta chain sequences. A later analysis assigned V and J genes by comparing TCR nucleotide sequences with IMGT/GENE-DB human TR gene sequences. Using the TCRdist pipeline, a later analysis assigned CDR3 sequences along with most-parsimonious VDJ recombination scenarios. A later analysis defined each TCR beta chain by its CDR3 amino acid sequence plus V-gene family, and excluded reads lacking a unique V-gene family. A later analysis removed several hundred highly shared, low-generation-probability nucleotide sequences to deal with suspected cross-contamination and a sequencing artifact. In a later analysis, a clonal expansion index for each public chain was calculated from normalized within-repertoire ranks of inferred template counts. In a later analysis, generation probabilities were computed using a VDJ recombination model fitted to out-of-frame rearrangements, and the results were checked against IGoR. A later analysis scored TCR-TCR, TCR-HLA and TCR-CMV co-occurrence with hypergeometric tests, applying a repertoire-size bias correction to TCR pairs. In a later analysis, false discovery rates were estimated by permuting HLA or CMV assignments 20 times. A later analysis grouped co-occurring TCRs with DBSCAN, adding TCRdist sequence similarity when clustering within HLA-allele-positive subsets. Co-occurrence clustering excluded repertoires with fewer than 30,000 or more than 120,000 public chains, plus five with anomalous nucleotide sharing. TCRdb holds this immuneACCESS table with in-frame rearrangements only. Some clones are missing; in checked studies, unresolved V genes explain under half, and the rest has no known cause. That table gives V, J and clone size, and the DNA gave D and trimming. The sample table lists over 150,000 clones, approximately 76% of them with a count of one. The ten largest clones take up around 1.4% of the sample.

The cohort was made up of approximately 670 healthy bone marrow donors. All cohort members were sampled while nominally healthy, although unrecorded immune exposures were likely present. The donor was CMV seronegative and was included in the group of over 300 seronegative cohort members. Every donor gave a peripheral blood sample, and the peripheral blood mononuclear cells from that sample were used for TCR beta sequencing. The Qiagen DNeasy Blood Extraction Kit was used to extract genomic DNA from the blood cell samples. The sequence was collected from a man between 60 and 70 years old in good health and CMV-seronegative. The sequenced sample consisted of PBMCs.

The encoded CDR3 is CASSHATGQGGREQFF. The nucleotide sequence reads as follows: TGTGCCAGCAGCCACGCGACAGGACAGGGGGGTCGTGAGCAGTTCTTC. The chain joins TRBV7-6 to TRBJ2-1; 10 bases in between match TRBD1. Its CDR3 holds 16 amino acids, cysteine through phenylalanine. Kept here is only the CDR3 DNA, which spans 48 bases and is read in frame from base 1. Compared with germline, V lacks 5 bases and J lacks 9 bases; bases without a gene match: 13. From a lookup of the germline V gene, CDR1 and CDR2 are SGHVS and FNYEAQ.